This TCR beta chain was captured in a study of cytomegalovirus exposure and HLA in healthy donors. About this clone: Its specificity is not known.

Points from the study as a whole: Sequencing depth across donors, presence/absence analyses assumed, was roughly uniform. Equally common other TCR beta chains were less clonally expanded than HLA-associated ones, a later analysis found.

Primers: 60 Vbeta forward and 13 Jbeta reverse. Libraries were prepared by immunoSEQ multiplex PCR; TCRdb keeps only in-frame clonotypes and omits some of them. The sample lists about 230,000 clones; more than 70% were seen once. This CDR3 has 12 amino acids. The chain uses TRBV21-1 and TRBJ1-2. TRBV21-1 constitutes a pseudogene. The TCR comes from a human donor in good health. Sequenced: PBMCs. The CDR3 DNA sequence: TGTGCCAGCAGGGGGGGACGAAATGGCTACACCTTC. Amino acids: CASRGGRNGYTF.